Listed here is a single T cell receptor (beta chain). These data belong to a study of T cell changes during pregnancy in multiple sclerosis. Deletions cut 10 bases from V and 4 bases from J, with 15 bases between. There are 13 residues in the CDR3. The germline CDR1 and CDR2 sequences are MRHNA and SNTAGT. Assay used: immunoSEQ multiplex PCR; TCRdb lists only in-frame clones, some missing. The repertoire holds 55,000 to 85,000 clones, with about 90% as singletons. The starting material was peripheral blood, obtained after pregnancy. The receptor was derived from a female donor with multiple sclerosis, enrolled in a pregnancy study. The chain employs TRBV6-4 and TRBJ2-3, with D possibly TRBD2 on 6 matching bases. The CDR3 spells CATSSGDSDTQYF. CDR3 nucleotide sequence: TGTGCCACGAGTAGCGGTGACTCAGATACGCAGTATTTT.